The entry that follows covers one TCR beta chain sequence. This record comes from a study of T cells after yellow fever vaccination. In TCRdb, the 5' RACE reads were re-called with MiXCR into one record per CDR3 protein. The sample holds 100,000 to 150,000 distinct CDR3 sequences; 8% to 10% are singletons and the top ten take 40%. The starting material was CD8+ T cells sorted from PBMCs, obtained on the day of the yellow fever booster vaccination. The clonotype originates from a man younger than 35 who received the YFV17D yellow fever vaccine.

The CDR3 region is CASSPVPSGGLDGDTQYF. DNA of the CDR3: TGTGCCAGCAGCCCCGTTCCTAGCGGGGGCCTCGACGGGGATACGCAGTATTTT. The V call is TRBV3-1, the J call TRBJ2-3, with 10 bases aligning to TRBD2. Unmatched junction bases numbered 16, after V lost 4 bases and J lost 6 bases. Germline loops: CDR1 LGHDT, CDR2 YNNKEL (reference sequence). This CDR3 region has 18 residues.